The 29 T cell receptor beta chains below come from one sample, sequenced in a study of blood T cell repertoires in COVID-19. The assay was immunoSEQ multiplex PCR, and TCRdb's table has in-frame clones only and misses some. The sample lists roughly 120,000 clones; about 86% were seen once. The sequencing input was peripheral blood. The source of these receptors is a woman aged 50 to 60 with active or convalescent COVID-19.

This chain joins TRBV21-1 and TRBJ2-1; no DNA check was done on the table's D call, TRBD1. TRBV21-1 is recorded as a pseudogene. This CDR3 contains 13 residues. The CDR3 region has the DNA TGTGCCAGACCCGGGACAGCTTACAATGAGCAGTTCTTC. Translation: CARPGTAYNEQFF.

As regards this clone: This specimen includes other DNA sequences encoding the same CDR3. This chain uses TRBV28 with TRBJ1-2; tentatively, D is TRBD1 (6 bases). The ends were cut back, 3 bases at V and 4 bases at J, with 6 bases in the middle. Germline V gene data show CDR1 as MDHEN and CDR2 as SYDVKM. The CDR3 sequence is 12 residues long. The CDR3, as DNA: TGTGCCAGCAGTTTCAGGGGCTATGGCTACACCTTC. Its protein product is CASSFRGYGYTF.

V and J are TRBV21-1 and TRBJ1-3; TRBD1 is the table's D call, not checked against the DNA. TRBV21-1 is deemed a pseudogene. This CDR3 has 17 amino acids. The DNA of the CDR3 is TGTGCCAGCAGCAGTGGACAGGGCCGCCACTCTGGAAACACCATATATTTT. Amino acids: CASSSGQGRHSGNTIYF.

This chain uses TRBV4-3 with TRBJ1-2, with D perhaps matching TRBD1 (5 bases). CDR1 is LGHNA and CDR2 is YSLEER in the germline V gene. The CDR3 extends over 17 amino acids. Trimming shortened V by 0 bases and J by 0 bases, and 14 bases separated the two germline ends. The CDR3 loop reads CASSQDFRAGTNYGYTF. CDR3 bases: TGCGCCAGCAGCCAAGATTTCCGGGCAGGGACTAACTATGGCTACACCTTC.

This chain links TRBV30 with TRBJ2-7; 12 bases agree with TRBD2. The CDR3 has 14 amino acids. Per the germline V gene, CDR1 is GTSNPN and CDR2 is SVGIG (reference sequence). V shed 3 bases, J shed 6 bases, and the junction held 6 bases outside the gene matches. As DNA, the CDR3 is TGTGCCTGGAGGACTAGCGGGAGTTACGTCGAGCAGTACTTC. Its protein is CAWRTSGSYVEQYF.

CDR3 nucleotide sequence: TGTGCCAGCAGTTTGGGGCCCAGCAATCAGCCCCAGCATTTT. It yields the protein CASSLGPSNQPQHF. The chain carries TRBV27 and TRBJ1-5; a weak D match, TRBD1 (5 bases). The V gene lost 3 bases and the J gene lost 1 base, with 7 bases spanning the gap. The CDR3 length is 14 residues. The germline V gene encodes CDR1 MNHEY and CDR2 SMNVEV (reference sequence).

V usage is TRBV5-4 and J usage is TRBJ2-2; D gene unclear. CDR1 is SGHNT, CDR2 YYREEE, per germline (reference sequence). Trimming took 0 bases from V and 6 from J, leaving 12 bases between them. The length of the CDR3 is 15 residues. This chain's CDR3 is CASSLEPPPAGELFF. The CDR3, as DNA: TGTGCCAGCAGCTTGGAACCCCCCCCGGCCGGGGAGCTGTTTTTT.

This clone was observed once. This rearrangement joins TRBV5-1 to TRBJ1-1; D gene ambiguous. The CDR3 contains 14 residues. Germline loops: CDR1 SGHRS, CDR2 YFSETQ. V shed 1 base and J shed 4 bases, with 11 bases lying between them. CDR3 in DNA: TGCGCCAGCAGCTTGCCGGCAGAGGGCACTGAAGCTTTCTTT. Protein: CASSLPAEGTEAFF. Based on the CDR3 plus reference TRBV5-1 and TRBJ1-1, the full variable domain is KAGVTQTPRYLIKTRGQQVTLSCSPISGHRSVSWYQQTPGQGLQFLFEYFSETQRNKGNFPGRFSGRQFSNSRSEMNVSTLELGDSALYLCASSLPAEGTEAFFGQGTRLTVV.

V gene TRBV14 combines with J gene TRBJ2-3, with D possibly being TRBD2 (6 bases). The V gene lost 4 bases and the J gene lost 4 bases, with 18 bases spanning the gap. This CDR3 spans 16 amino acids. Germline V CDR1 and CDR2: SGHDN, FVKESK. CDR3 coding DNA: TGTGCCAGCAGCCCCCTCCGCGGGGTAGGAGCAGATACGCAGTATTTT. Protein sequence: CASSPLRGVGADTQYF.

The chain carries TRBV28 and TRBJ2-2; 12 bases align to TRBD2. V trimming: 6 bases; J trimming: 4 bases; junction bases outside the gene matches: 18. This CDR3 is built from 20 residues. Germline CDR1 reads MDHEN; CDR2 reads SYDVKM. CDR3 DNA sequence: TGTGCCAGCAGCAGGACTCGGTTTCTAGCGGGAGGGCTAGGCACCGGGGAGCTGTTTTTT. This encodes CASSRTRFLAGGLGTGELFF.

The chain combines TRBV12-2 with TRBJ1-3; the tabulated D call, TRBD1, remains unverified against the DNA. TRBV12-2 is listed as a pseudogene. The CDR3 consists of 20 residues. Here the CDR3 DNA reads TGTGCAAGTCGCTTAAAGGGGCAGGTAGGTAGCATATCTCCTGGAAACACCATATATTTT. Amino acids: CASRLKGQVGSISPGNTIYF.

The chain is built from TRBV4-1 and TRBJ1-1; D may be TRBD1 (6 bases). The CDR3 sequence is 15 residues long. The V gene's germline CDR1 is MGHRA and CDR2 YSYEKL. The V and J ends lost 2 bases and 1 base respectively, with 11 bases between them. This chain's CDR3 is CASSQLWTANTEAFF. DNA for the CDR3: TGCGCCAGCAGCCAACTGTGGACAGCGAACACTGAAGCTTTCTTT.

This clone came up once. The CDR3 sequence is CAGKEGPDTQYF. For the CDR3, the DNA is TGTGCCGGCAAGGAGGGACCAGATACGCAGTATTTT. The J gene is TRBJ2-3, the V gene TRBV30; tentative D call: TRBD2 (6 bases). The CDR3 is 12 residues long. CDR1 is GTSNPN and CDR2 is SVGIG in the germline V gene (reference sequence). Trimming pared 8 bases from V and 4 bases from J, leaving 13 bases between.

This chain uses TRBV6-5 with TRBJ1-1; 8 bases align to TRBD1. The CDR3 runs 13 residues. V lost 4 bases to trimming and J lost 5 bases; unmatched junction nucleotides: 3. CDR1 and CDR2 from the germline V gene are MNHEY and SVGAGI. The CDR3 bases are TGTGCCAGCAGTTCGGACAGGGTGACTGAAGCTTTCTTT. Translating gives CASSSDRVTEAFF.

This rearrangement joins TRBV9 to TRBJ1-2, with 7 bases that match TRBD1. Germline CDR1 and CDR2: SGDLS and YYNGEE. The CDR3 loop spans 14 amino acids. J gave up 4 bases and V 4 bases, and 7 bases lay outside the gene matches. CDR3 sequence: CASSLRTGSYGYTF. The CDR3 nucleotides are TGTGCCAGCAGCTTGCGGACAGGCTCCTATGGCTACACCTTC. Full variable domain (missing parts from reference TRBV9 and TRBJ1-2): DSGVTQTPKHLITATGQRVTLRCSPRSGDLSVYWYQQSLDQGLQFLIQYYNGEERAKGNILERFSAQQFPDLHSELNLSSLELGDSALYFCASSLRTGSYGYTFGSGTRLTVV.

This chain links TRBV27 with TRBJ2-1; 9 nucleotides agree with TRBD2. The CDR3 length is 12 residues. Germline CDR1 MNHEY, CDR2 SMNVEV (reference sequence). J was trimmed by 12 bases and V by 4 bases; bases with no gene match: 4. In DNA form, the CDR3 reads TGTGCCAGCAGTTGGCTAGCGGGACCGCAGTTCTTC. It yields the protein CASSWLAGPQFF.

This chain joins TRBV30 and TRBJ2-2, with TRBD1 as a possible D gene (6 bases). The V gene's germline CDR1 is GTSNPN and CDR2 SVGIG (reference sequence). V lost 3 bases, J lost 3 bases, and 38 bases lay in between. There are 23 residues in the CDR3. In DNA, the CDR3 is TGTGCCTGGAGACATGGCGCTTTAAACCCTAAGAAATGGGGGCAAAGTTACACCGGGGAGCTGTTTTTT. This codes for CAWRHGALNPKKWGQSYTGELFF.

The V call is TRBV28, the J call TRBJ1-2, with D perhaps TRBD1 (5 bases). The CDR3 length is 14 residues. Germline lookup yields CDR1 MDHEN and CDR2 SYDVKM. Trimming cost V 6 bases and J 4 bases, with 15 bases left between them. CDR3 sequence reads: CASRGGGGFYGYTF. CDR3 nucleotides: TGTGCCAGCAGGGGCGGTGGGGGGTTCTATGGCTACACCTTC.

This rearrangement joins TRBV21-1 to TRBJ1-1; TRBD1 is the table's D call and was not checked against the DNA. TRBV21-1 is shown as a pseudogene. The CDR3 length is 13 residues. CDR3 sequence reads: CASSKEPVAEAFF. Here the CDR3 DNA reads TGTGCCAGCAGCAAAGAACCAGTCGCTGAAGCTTTCTTT.

The chain links TRBV11-1 to TRBJ2-5, with D perhaps matching TRBD2 (6 bases). This CDR3 is built from 15 residues. The germline V gene encodes CDR1 SGHAT and CDR2 FQDESV (reference sequence). The V gene lost 0 bases and the J gene lost 10 bases, with 18 bases spanning the gap. The CDR3 DNA reads TGTGCCAGCAGCTTAGCGGGCCTAGCGCCTGGGGTCCAGTACTTC. Residues: CASSLAGLAPGVQYF.

The chain uses TRBV7-2 and TRBJ2-7; 10 positions agree with TRBD2. The CDR3 has 15 residues. Germline V gene sequence: CDR1 SGHTA, CDR2 FQGNSA. J was trimmed by 10 bases and V by 5 bases; bases with no gene match: 14. The CDR3: CASSQYRLAGVDQYF. The DNA of the CDR3 is TGTGCCAGCAGCCAGTATCGGCTAGCGGGAGTAGATCAGTACTTC.

This chain links TRBV11-2 with TRBJ2-1; D is unclear. The CDR3 loop spans 13 amino acids. The V gene lost 3 bases and the J gene lost 7 bases, with 10 bases spanning the gap. Per the germline V gene, CDR1 is SGHAT and CDR2 is FQNNGV. The CDR3 coding sequence is TGTGCCAGCAGCTTGTCCCCCCAGAATGAGCAGTTCTTC. It encodes CASSLSPQNEQFF.

The chain is built from TRBV2 and TRBJ2-3, with 14 bases matching TRBD2. Germline V lookup: CDR1 SNHLY, CDR2 FYNNEI. The trim removed 7 bases at V and 8 bases at J, leaving 11 bases unmatched. This CDR3 region has 16 residues. CDR3 protein: CASTPGGLAGVGTQYF. In DNA form, the CDR3 reads TGTGCCAGCACCCCCGGGGGACTAGCGGGAGTGGGTACGCAGTATTTT.

The gene calls are TRBV28 and TRBJ2-5; D is perhaps TRBD2 (5 bases). This CDR3 region has 15 residues. Germline V gives CDR1 MDHEN, CDR2 SYDVKM. The V and J ends lost 6 bases and 2 bases respectively, with 16 bases between them. CDR3 coding DNA: TGTGCCAGCAGGTCAACCCCCCCGGGGCAAGAGACCCAGTACTTC. Translated, it gives CASRSTPPGQETQYF. Full variable domain (outside the CDR3, taken from reference TRBV28 and TRBJ2-5): DVKVTQSSRYLVKRTGEKVFLECVQDMDHENMFWYRQDPGLGLRLIYFSYDVKMKEKGDIPEGYSVSREKKERFSLILESASTNQTSMYLCASRSTPPGQETQYFGPGTRLLVL.

The rearrangement links TRBV6-5 to TRBJ2-5; D not certain. Germline lookup yields CDR1 MNHEY and CDR2 SVGAGI. V gave up 4 bases and J gave up 4 bases, with 13 bases separating them. This CDR3 spans 14 amino acids. The CDR3 DNA is TGTGCCAGCAGTTTTGCAGGTGCTGCAGAGACCCAGTACTTC. Translating gives CASSFAGAAETQYF.

The genes are TRBV4-3 and TRBJ1-6; TRBD1 matches at 9 bases. Germline CDR1 is LGHNA and CDR2 is YSLEER. After removal of 2 bases from V and 8 bases from J, the junction contained 4 bases not matched to a gene. This CDR3 is 15 amino acids long. The chain's CDR3 is CASSQLGQGYSPLHF. The CDR3 bases are TGCGCCAGCAGCCAACTCGGACAGGGGTATTCACCCCTCCACTTT.

V is TRBV9 and J is TRBJ1-2, with 7 bases fitting TRBD1. The CDR3 loop spans 14 amino acids. Trimming took 6 bases from V and 6 from J; bases not matched to a gene: 11. Germline V gene lookup returns CDR1 SGDLS and CDR2 YYNGEE. The CDR3 nucleotides read TGTGCCAGCAACTCTCCGGGACAGATACATGGCTACACCTTC. This encodes CASNSPGQIHGYTF.

The chain links TRBV27 to TRBJ1-4, with D unclear. This CDR3 is 15 amino acids long. Looked up from germline, CDR1 is MNHEY and CDR2 is SMNVEV (reference sequence). Trimming shortened V by 4 bases and J by 5 bases, and 14 bases separated the two germline ends. CDR3 sequence (DNA): TGTGCCAGCAGTTCGTCAAAGAGGGTGAATGAAAAACTGTTTTTT. This encodes CASSSSKRVNEKLFF.

This sequence joins TRBV6-2 or TRBV6-3 and TRBJ2-1, with TRBD2 matching over 13 bases. The CDR3 has 18 amino acids. The germline V gene encodes CDR1 MNHEY and CDR2 SVGEGT. V was pared by 0 bases and J by 9 bases, with 11 bases of the junction left unmatched. DNA for the CDR3: TGTGCCAGCAGTTACTCGGAGTTAGGACTAGCGGGAGCGGGTGAGCAGTTCTTC. It specifies CASSYSELGLAGAGEQFF.